This TCR beta chain emerged from a study of blood T cell repertoires in COVID-19. Overall study context: Specimens from acute and convalescent COVID-19 originated in the United States, Italy and Spain.

Germline CDR1 LNHDA, CDR2 SQIVND (reference sequence). The V gene lost 6 bases and the J gene lost 0 bases, with 14 bases spanning the gap. CDR3 length: 15 amino acids. Produced via immunoSEQ multiplex PCR; TCRdb's table is partial and in-frame only. The sample holds about 340,000 clones, around nine tenths seen once. The receptor comes from a woman in her seventies with COVID-19, enrolled during active disease. The J gene is TRBJ1-1, the V gene TRBV19; D call uncertain. Material for sequencing was peripheral blood. The CDR3 nucleotides are TGTGCCAGTAGCGTTTTAACGGGAATGAACACTGAAGCTTTCTTT. It specifies CASSVLTGMNTEAFF.